This TCR beta chain was retrieved from a study of T cells in Graves' hyperthyroidism and ophthalmopathy. Overall study results and limits: Ophthalmopathy was distinguished from stable hyperthyroidism by 13 V-J signatures.

Template material for amplifying TCR beta CDR3 regions consisted of RNA transcripts. A first-round RT-PCR of the TCR CDR3 used the HTBI primer set. TCRdb passed the multiplex PCR reads through MiXCR, listing each CDR3 protein once. The data contain roughly 420,000 distinct CDR3 sequences, 15% to 19% of them singletons. At least ten counts were recorded for this clonotype. Its antigen is as yet unknown. A lack of ophthalmopathy progression within 18 months defined stable Graves' hyperthyroidism. The PBMCs had their origin in roughly 9.4 ml of fresh peripheral blood. The sample consisted of blood. This sequence originates from a woman under 30 with Graves' hyperthyroidism.

The CDR3 coding sequence is TGTGCCAGCAGTTACTCGGGGGGGGGCTCCTACAATGAGCAGTTCTTC. This encodes CASSYSGGGSYNEQFF. This rearrangement joins TRBV6-5 to TRBJ2-1, with 7 bases matching TRBD2. Germline V lookup: CDR1 MNHEY, CDR2 SVGAGI. Unmatched junction bases numbered 2, after V lost 0 bases and J lost 0 bases. The CDR3 consists of 16 residues.